This entry describes one T cell receptor beta chain. Distinct nucleotide sequences in the sample also encode this CDR3. V gave up 8 bases and J gave up 0 bases; unmatched junction bases: 8. This CDR3 is 14 amino acids long. In germline, CDR1 is SQVTM, CDR2 ANQGSEA. In the authors' methods: Estimation of nucleated cell counts relied on the amplification of reference gene primers. The table came from immunoSEQ multiplex PCR; TCRdb's copy has only in-frame clones and leaves some out. V and J calls and clone size are given by that table; D and trimming were obtained from the DNA. Seen here are 100,000 or so clones, about 85% observed once, and the top ten hold roughly 12%. These data belong to a study of blood T cell repertoires in COVID-19. Study details: Acute and convalescent COVID-19 specimens originated in the United States, Italy and Spain. The cDNA or gDNA used as material had been derived from T cells, B-cell-depleted T cells, or PBMCs.

Sequenced sample: peripheral blood. The gene calls are TRBV29-1 and TRBJ1-1, with 8 bases lining up with TRBD1. The origin of this receptor is a woman between 65 and 79 years old with active or convalescent COVID-19. The chain's CDR3 is CSSKQGGLNTEAFF. DNA of the CDR3: TGCAGCTCAAAACAGGGGGGCTTGAACACTGAAGCTTTCTTT. Filled out from reference TRBV29-1 and TRBJ1-1, the complete variable domain reads SAVISQKPSRDICQRGTSLTIQCQVDSQVTMMFWYRQQPGQSLTLIATANQGSEATYESGFVIDKFPISRPNLTFSTLTVSNMSPEDSSIYLCSSKQGGLNTEAFFGQGTRLTVV.